Below are 25 T cell receptor beta chains sequenced from a single sample in a study of memory CD8 T cells in hepatitis C reinfection. Method: immunoSEQ multiplex PCR; TCRdb's copy keeps in-frame clones and lacks some. The sample holds 350 to 500 clones, about two thirds seen once. The time point was: peak reinfection, 3 to 8 weeks after reinfection detection. The sorted cells went straight to TCR sequencing with no prior in vitro expansion. The source material was HCV tetramer-positive CD8+ T cells sorted from blood. These receptors all come from a man aged 18 to 29 with hepatitis C virus infection.

J is TRBJ1-3 and V is TRBV4-2; no definite D call. CDR1 is LGHNA, CDR2 YNFKEQ, per germline. Trimming shortened V by 0 bases and J by 2 bases, and 8 bases separated the two germline ends. This CDR3 has 15 residues. The CDR3 is CASSQEMAAGNTIYF. The CDR3 DNA sequence: TGTGCCAGCAGCCAAGAAATGGCTGCTGGAAACACCATATATTTT.

This rearrangement joins TRBV14 to TRBJ1-2; D is ambiguous. The germline CDR1 and CDR2 sequences are SGHDN and FVKESK. This CDR3 is built from 15 residues. V was pared by 2 bases and J by 5 bases, with 15 bases between. The CDR3 loop reads CASSQPGREEYGYTF. CDR3 sequence (DNA): TGTGCCAGCAGCCAACCGGGCCGGGAGGAGTATGGCTACACCTTC. The variable domain in full, completed from reference TRBV14 and TRBJ1-2, reads EAGVTQFPSHSVIEKGQTVTLRCDPISGHDNLYWYRRVMGKEIKFLLHFVKESKQDESGMPNNRFLAERTGGTYSTLKVQPAELEDSGVYFCASSQPGREEYGYTFGSGTRLTVV.

V and J are TRBV6-5 and TRBJ2-1; TRBD2 agrees at 8 bases. V gave up 7 bases and J gave up 9 bases; unmatched junction bases: 5. This CDR3 is built from 12 residues. Per the germline V gene, CDR1 is MNHEY and CDR2 is SVGAGI. The CDR3 here is CASKLGGGEQFF. The DNA of the CDR3 is TGTGCCAGCAAACTCGGGGGGGGTGAGCAGTTCTTC.

Of note for this clone: The junction and the germline gene differ at one end; a read error may be behind it. V gene TRBV5-6 combines with J gene TRBJ2-2, with D perhaps matching TRBD1 (6 bases). The CDR3 is 16 amino acids. In germline, CDR1 is SGHDT, CDR2 YYEEEE. The DNA of the CDR3 is TGTGCCAGCAGCCCAACACAGGGTGTGAACCCCGGGGAGCTGTTTTTT. As protein: CASSPTQGVNPGELFF.

This clone counts as large (0.1 to 1%). The chain has TRBV5-4 and TRBJ2-3, with 9 bases identical to TRBD2. The CDR3 has 18 residues. The germline V gene encodes CDR1 SGHNT and CDR2 YYREEE (reference sequence). The ends lost 1 base at V and 2 bases at J; junction bases unmatched: 11. The CDR3 here is CASSLWVGSGGYTDTQYF. CDR3 DNA sequence: TGTGCCAGCAGCTTGTGGGTCGGTAGCGGGGGATACACAGATACGCAGTATTTT.

The chain carries TRBV2 and TRBJ1-4, with D possibly being TRBD1 (6 bases). The V gene lost 4 bases and the J gene lost 7 bases, with 19 bases spanning the gap. Looked up from germline, CDR1 is SNHLY and CDR2 is FYNNEI. The CDR3 has 16 residues. The DNA for the CDR3 is TGTGCCAGCAGTGGAAGGGGGGGGCGAGGCCCTGAAAAACTGTTTTTT. Its protein is CASSGRGGRGPEKLFF.

The chain links TRBV11-2 to TRBJ1-1; possibly TRBD1 for D (5 bases). The CDR3 has 15 residues. V lost 5 bases and J 7 bases, leaving 20 bases between the germline ends. Looked up from germline, CDR1 is SGHAT and CDR2 is FQNNGV. CDR3 amino acids: CASSAEAGPWGEAFF. The CDR3 DNA follows: TGTGCCAGCAGCGCCGAAGCAGGGCCATGGGGTGAAGCTTTCTTT.

This clone was detected only a few times. V and J are TRBV2 and TRBJ2-7, with 9 positions matching TRBD1. V gave up 5 bases and J gave up 5 bases; unmatched junction bases: 4. The CDR3 loop spans 13 amino acids. The V gene's germline CDR1 is SNHLY and CDR2 FYNNEI. CDR3 sequence: CASSRGQGHEQYV. The CDR3 nucleotides read TGTGCCAGCAGTAGGGGACAGGGACACGAGCAGTACGTC.

On this clone itself: An end of the junction differs from the germline gene, which may be a read error. The rearrangement links TRBV6-6 to TRBJ1-2; no definite D call. Germline CDR1 is MNHNY and CDR2 is SVGAGI (reference sequence). This CDR3 is built from 16 residues. CDR3 sequence reads: CASSSSAGTLDYGYSF. CDR3 in DNA: TGTGCCAGCAGTTCCTCGGCCGGAACCCTAGACTATGGCTACTCCTTC.

The genes are TRBV19 and TRBJ2-2, with 16 bases matching TRBD2. The CDR3 extends over 20 amino acids. The germline CDR1 and CDR2 sequences are LNHDA and SQIVND (reference sequence). With 5 bases clipped from V and 4 bases from J, the junction kept 13 bases outside the gene matches. CDR3 protein: CASSPGTSGRAVVITGELFF. The DNA for the CDR3 is TGTGCCAGTAGTCCCGGGACTAGCGGGAGGGCGGTTGTTATCACCGGGGAGCTGTTTTTT. Variable domain in full (rest from reference TRBV19 and TRBJ2-2): DGGITQSPKYLFRKEGQNVTLSCEQNLNHDAMYWYRQDPGQGLRLIYYSQIVNDFQKGDIAEGYSVSREKKESFPLTVTSAQKNPTAFYLCASSPGTSGRAVVITGELFFGEGSRLTVL.

The table lists this clone with a few counts. This chain connects TRBV9 to TRBJ1-4, with D maybe TRBD1 (6 bases). V dropped 0 bases and J dropped 8 bases, with 14 bases sitting between them. This CDR3 is 15 amino acids long. CDR1 is SGDLS and CDR2 is YYNGEE in the germline V gene. This CDR3 reads CASSVGSGEPEKLFF. CDR3 bases: TGTGCCAGCAGCGTAGGTTCAGGGGAGCCCGAAAAACTGTTTTTT.

This clone has just a few counts. The CDR3 protein is CASSGVTGIAYEQYF. The CDR3 DNA is TGTGCCAGCAGTGGGGTGACGGGTATCGCCTACGAGCAGTACTTC. The V gene is TRBV6-1, the J gene TRBJ2-7; D unclear. V gave up 4 bases and J gave up 2 bases, with 15 bases separating them. In germline, CDR1 is MNHNS, CDR2 SASEGT. CDR3 length equals 15 residues.

CDR3 protein: CASSGGQTEKLFF. The DNA for the CDR3 is TGTGCCAGCAGTGGTGGGCAGACTGAAAAACTGTTTTTT. V and J are TRBV2 and TRBJ1-4; D not resolved. Germline V gene data show CDR1 as SNHLY and CDR2 as FYNNEI. This CDR3 comprises 13 residues. Deletions cut 4 bases from V and 7 bases from J, with 10 bases between.

This clone has just a few counts. The genes are TRBV28 and TRBJ1-1; unclear D gene. Trimming cost V 3 bases and J 4 bases, with 6 bases left between them. The CDR3 is made up of 12 amino acids. Looked up from germline, CDR1 is MDHEN and CDR2 is SYDVKM. The DNA for the CDR3 is TGTGCCAGCAGTTTTAGTATCACTGAAGCTTTCTTT. Amino acids: CASSFSITEAFF.

This clone was picked up one time. A much larger clone differs from this one at a single base, so this may be a read error. V and J are TRBV5-4 and TRBJ2-3; TRBD2 matches at 9 bases. CDR3 size: 18 residues. In germline, CDR1 is SGHNT, CDR2 YYREEE (reference sequence). DNA of the CDR3: TGTGTCAGCAGCTTGTGGGTCGGTAGCGGGGGATACACAGATACGCAGTATTTT. It codes for CVSSLWVGSGGYTDTQYF. Full variable domain (remainder filled in from reference TRBV5-4 and TRBJ2-3): ETGVTQSPTHLIKTRGQQVTLRCSSQSGHNTVSWYQQALGQGPQFIFQYYREEENGRGNFPPRFSGLQFPNYSSELNVNALELDDSALYLCVSSLWVGSGGYTDTQYFGPGTRLTVL.

The V gene is TRBV23-1, the J gene TRBJ2-5; 9 bases match TRBD1. TRBV23-1 is noted as an ORF with a role that remains uncertain. There are 15 residues in the CDR3. Trimming at V came to 2 bases and at J to 3 bases, leaving 4 bases not matched to a gene. CDR3 residues: CASSQNGDREETQYF. For the CDR3, the DNA is TGCGCCAGCAGTCAAAACGGGGACAGGGAAGAGACCCAGTACTTC.

The rearrangement uses TRBV11-2 and TRBJ2-3; the match to TRBD2 covers 12 bases. The CDR3 totals 17 residues. Germline assignment: CDR1 SGHAT and CDR2 FQNNGV. After removal of 3 bases from V and 5 bases from J, the junction contained 9 bases not matched to a gene. CDR3 sequence (DNA): TGTGCCAGCAGCTTTGAAATCCTAGCGGGGGGGGGAGATACGCAGTATTTT. It is translated as CASSFEILAGGGDTQYF. Full variable domain (rest looked up from reference TRBV11-2 and TRBJ2-3): EAGVAQSPRYKIIEKRQSVAFWCNPISGHATLYWYQQILGQGPKLLIQFQNNGVVDDSQLPKDRFSAERLKGVDSTLKIQPAKLEDSAVYLCASSFEILAGGGDTQYFGPGTRLTVL.

This clone occurred a few times. This chain connects TRBV6-6 to TRBJ1-2; tentatively, D is TRBD1 (6 bases). This CDR3 contains 13 residues. The germline V and J ends were trimmed by 2 bases and 8 bases, with 12 bases remaining between them. Germline assignment: CDR1 MNHNY and CDR2 SVGAGI (reference sequence). This CDR3 reads CASSYVGANGYTF. Here the CDR3 DNA reads TGTGCCAGCAGTTACGTGGGGGCAAACGGCTACACCTTC.

The rearrangement links TRBV18 to TRBJ2-7, with TRBD1 matching 7 bases. CDR1 and CDR2 (germline): KGHSH, LQKENI. This CDR3 spans 15 amino acids. V trimming: 7 bases; J trimming: 2 bases; junction bases outside the gene matches: 11. CDR3 amino acids: CASCSTGTRPYEQYV. CDR3 sequence (DNA): TGTGCCAGCTGTTCGACAGGGACCCGTCCCTACGAGCAGTACGTC.

The V call is TRBV6-6, the J call TRBJ2-2, with a tentative D call TRBD2 (6 bases). The V gene's germline CDR1 is MNHNY and CDR2 SVGAGI (reference sequence). The CDR3 totals 16 residues. V was clipped by 6 bases and J by 4 bases, with 18 bases between them. This chain's CDR3 is CASSPLGRDGTGELFF. The DNA for the CDR3 is TGTGCCAGCAGCCCCCTCGGGCGGGATGGCACCGGGGAGCTGTTTTTT.

The CDR3 DNA follows: TGTGCCACCAGCAGAATCCCGGGACAGGGCAACACCGGGGAGCTGTTTTTT. The encoded protein is CATSRIPGQGNTGELFF. The chain carries TRBV15 and TRBJ2-2; 9 positions match TRBD1. Germline V gene lookup returns CDR1 LNHNV and CDR2 YYDKDF (reference sequence). The CDR3 covers 17 residues. J was trimmed by 2 bases and V by 2 bases; bases with no gene match: 6.

The V and J genes are TRBV15 and TRBJ2-2; 11 nucleotides align to TRBD2. The CDR3 has 16 amino acids. Germline V gene sequence: CDR1 LNHNV, CDR2 YYDKDF (reference sequence). With 6 bases clipped from V and 5 bases from J, the junction kept 8 bases outside the gene matches. CDR3 in amino acids: CATRELAGEGTGELFF. DNA for the CDR3: TGTGCCACCAGGGAACTAGCGGGAGAGGGGACCGGGGAGCTGTTTTTT.

This chain uses TRBV14 with TRBJ2-7; no reliable D call. The CDR3 is 14 residues long. Germline lookup yields CDR1 SGHDN and CDR2 FVKESK. The V gene lost 0 bases and the J gene lost 3 bases, with 9 bases spanning the gap. The DNA for the CDR3 is TGTGCCAGCAGCCAAGATGGGCAGTTCTACGAGCAGTACTTC. Its translation: CASSQDGQFYEQYF. The variable domain in full, with the rest retrieved from reference TRBV14 and TRBJ2-7, is EAGVTQFPSHSVIEKGQTVTLRCDPISGHDNLYWYRRVMGKEIKFLLHFVKESKQDESGMPNNRFLAERTGGTYSTLKVQPAELEDSGVYFCASSQDGQFYEQYFGPGTRLTVT.

The chain recombines TRBV27 with TRBJ1-6, with D perhaps TRBD1 (6 bases). Germline V gene lookup returns CDR1 MNHEY and CDR2 SMNVEV (reference sequence). The CDR3 is 14 residues long. V lost 5 bases and J 11 bases, leaving 16 bases between the germline ends. CDR3 DNA sequence: TGTGCCAGCAGTCCACCCGGGACATCGACACCCCTCCACTTT. This codes for CASSPPGTSTPLHF.

This chain links TRBV14 with TRBJ2-7; D may be TRBD1 (6 bases). Germline assignment: CDR1 SGHDN and CDR2 FVKESK. Trimming took off 1 base at V and 0 bases at J, with 19 bases between the two ends. This CDR3 is built from 18 residues. CDR3: CASSQVPGETSSSYEQYF. The DNA for the CDR3 is TGTGCCAGCAGCCAAGTCCCAGGGGAGACTTCGAGCTCCTACGAGCAGTACTTC.